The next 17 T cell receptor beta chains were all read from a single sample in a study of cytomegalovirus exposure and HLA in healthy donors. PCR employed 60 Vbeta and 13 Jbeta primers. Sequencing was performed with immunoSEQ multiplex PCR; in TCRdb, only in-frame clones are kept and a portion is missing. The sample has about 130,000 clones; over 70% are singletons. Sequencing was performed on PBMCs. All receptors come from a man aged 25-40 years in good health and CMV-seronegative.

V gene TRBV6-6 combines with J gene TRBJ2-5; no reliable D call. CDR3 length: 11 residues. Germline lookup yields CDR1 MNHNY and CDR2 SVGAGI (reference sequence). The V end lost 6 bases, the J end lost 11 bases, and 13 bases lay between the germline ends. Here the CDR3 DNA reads TGTGCCAGCAGCCCGTCGCTGGAGCAGTACTTC. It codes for CASSPSLEQYF.

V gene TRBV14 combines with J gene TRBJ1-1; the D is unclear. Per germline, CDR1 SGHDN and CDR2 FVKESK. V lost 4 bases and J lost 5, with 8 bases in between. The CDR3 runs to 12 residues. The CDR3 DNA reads TGTGCCAGCAGCCTCTCCGGGACTGAAGCTTTCTTT. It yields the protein CASSLSGTEAFF.

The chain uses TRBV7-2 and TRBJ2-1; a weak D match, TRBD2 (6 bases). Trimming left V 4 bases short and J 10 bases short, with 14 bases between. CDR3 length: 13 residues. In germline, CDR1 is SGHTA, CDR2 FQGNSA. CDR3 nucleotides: TGTGCCAGCAGCTCCGGACTCGCGGGGGAGCAGTTCTTC. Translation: CASSSGLAGEQFF.

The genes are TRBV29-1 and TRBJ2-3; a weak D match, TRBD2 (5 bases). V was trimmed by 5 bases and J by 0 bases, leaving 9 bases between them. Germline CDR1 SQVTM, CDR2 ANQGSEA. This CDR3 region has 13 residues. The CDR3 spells CSVTGLSTDTQYF. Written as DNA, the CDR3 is TGCAGCGTTACCGGACTGAGCACAGATACGCAGTATTTT.

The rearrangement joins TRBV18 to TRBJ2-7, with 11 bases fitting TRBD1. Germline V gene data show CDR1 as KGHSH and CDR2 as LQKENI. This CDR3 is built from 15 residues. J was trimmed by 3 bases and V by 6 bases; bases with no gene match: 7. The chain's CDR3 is CASSPRTGGFYEQYF. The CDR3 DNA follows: TGTGCCAGCTCCCCTCGGACAGGGGGCTTCTACGAGCAGTACTTC.

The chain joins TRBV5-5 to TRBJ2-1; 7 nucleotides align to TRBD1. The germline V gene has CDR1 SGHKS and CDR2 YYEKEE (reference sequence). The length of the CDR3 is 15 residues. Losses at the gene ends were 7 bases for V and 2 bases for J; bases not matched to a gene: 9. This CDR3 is CASSSWDSPYNEQFF. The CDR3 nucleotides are TGTGCCAGCTCGTCGTGGGACAGTCCCTACAATGAGCAGTTCTTC.

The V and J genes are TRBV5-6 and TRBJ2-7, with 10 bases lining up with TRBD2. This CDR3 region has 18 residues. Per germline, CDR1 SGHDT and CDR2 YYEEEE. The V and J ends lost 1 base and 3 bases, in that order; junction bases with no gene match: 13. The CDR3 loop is CASSLRASGSRGFYEQYF. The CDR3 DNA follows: TGTGCCAGCAGCTTGAGGGCTAGCGGGAGTAGAGGCTTCTACGAGCAGTACTTC.

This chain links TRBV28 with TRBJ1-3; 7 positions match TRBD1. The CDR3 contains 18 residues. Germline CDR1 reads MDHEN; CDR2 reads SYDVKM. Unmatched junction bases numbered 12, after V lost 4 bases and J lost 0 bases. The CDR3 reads CASSSHRDRKPSGNTIYF. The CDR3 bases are TGTGCCAGCAGTTCTCACCGGGACAGAAAGCCCTCTGGAAACACCATATATTTT.

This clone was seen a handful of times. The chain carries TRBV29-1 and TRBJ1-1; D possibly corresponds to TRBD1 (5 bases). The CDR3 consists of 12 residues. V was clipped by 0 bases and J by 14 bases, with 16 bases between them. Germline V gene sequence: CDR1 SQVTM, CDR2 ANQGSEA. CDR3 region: CSVEDERRRGFF. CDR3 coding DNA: TGCAGCGTTGAAGATGAACGGCGGAGGGGCTTCTTT.

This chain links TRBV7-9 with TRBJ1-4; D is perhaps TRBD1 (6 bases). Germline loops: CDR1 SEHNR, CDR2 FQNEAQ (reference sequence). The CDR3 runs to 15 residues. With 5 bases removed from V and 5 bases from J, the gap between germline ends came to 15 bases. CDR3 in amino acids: CASSLLSGGNEKLFF. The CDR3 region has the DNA TGTGCCAGCAGCCTTTTATCTGGGGGCAATGAAAAACTGTTTTTT.

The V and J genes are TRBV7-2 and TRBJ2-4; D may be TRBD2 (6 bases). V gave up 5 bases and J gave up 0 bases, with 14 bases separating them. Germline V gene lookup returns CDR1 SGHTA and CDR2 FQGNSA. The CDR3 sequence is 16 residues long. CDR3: CASSTGVVLAKNIQYF. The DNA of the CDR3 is TGTGCCAGCAGCACGGGGGTGGTTTTAGCCAAAAACATTCAGTACTTC.

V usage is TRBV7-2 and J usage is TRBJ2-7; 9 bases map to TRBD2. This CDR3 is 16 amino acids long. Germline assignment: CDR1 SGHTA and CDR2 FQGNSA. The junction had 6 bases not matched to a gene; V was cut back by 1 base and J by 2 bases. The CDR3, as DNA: TGTGCCAGCAGCTTAGGAGGGACTAGCCCGGCCTACGAGCAGTACTTC. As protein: CASSLGGTSPAYEQYF.

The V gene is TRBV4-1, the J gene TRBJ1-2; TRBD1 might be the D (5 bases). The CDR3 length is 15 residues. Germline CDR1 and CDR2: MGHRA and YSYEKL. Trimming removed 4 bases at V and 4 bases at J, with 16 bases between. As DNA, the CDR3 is TGCGCCAGCAGCCGGGGCGGAGGGCTGAGCTATGGCTACACCTTC. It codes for CASSRGGGLSYGYTF.

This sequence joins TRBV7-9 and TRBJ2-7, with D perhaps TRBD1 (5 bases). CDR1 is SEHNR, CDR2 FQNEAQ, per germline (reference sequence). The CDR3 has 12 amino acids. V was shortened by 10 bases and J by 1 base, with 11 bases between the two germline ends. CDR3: CATAQGSYEQYF. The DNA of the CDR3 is TGTGCCACCGCCCAGGGATCCTACGAGCAGTACTTC.

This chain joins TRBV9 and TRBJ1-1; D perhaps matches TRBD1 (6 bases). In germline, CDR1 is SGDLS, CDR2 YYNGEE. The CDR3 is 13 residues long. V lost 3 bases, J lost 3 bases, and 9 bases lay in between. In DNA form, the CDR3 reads TGTGCCAGCAGCGGCGGACAGTACACTGAAGCTTTCTTT. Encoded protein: CASSGGQYTEAFF.

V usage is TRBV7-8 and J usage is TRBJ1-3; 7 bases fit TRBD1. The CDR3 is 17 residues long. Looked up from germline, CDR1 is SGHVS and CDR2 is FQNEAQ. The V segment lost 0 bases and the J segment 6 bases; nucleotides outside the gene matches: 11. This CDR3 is CASSLALGSDRINTIYF. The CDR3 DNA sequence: TGTGCCAGCAGCTTAGCGCTAGGGTCGGACAGGATAAACACCATATATTTT.

The CDR3 region is CASSRDSNYGYTF. Written as DNA, the CDR3 is TGTGCCAGTAGCCGGGACAGCAACTATGGCTACACCTTC. This chain links TRBV19 with TRBJ1-2; 7 positions match TRBD1. CDR1 and CDR2 (germline): LNHDA, SQIVND (reference sequence). Unmatched junction bases numbered 3, after V lost 6 bases and J lost 2 bases. This CDR3 contains 13 residues.